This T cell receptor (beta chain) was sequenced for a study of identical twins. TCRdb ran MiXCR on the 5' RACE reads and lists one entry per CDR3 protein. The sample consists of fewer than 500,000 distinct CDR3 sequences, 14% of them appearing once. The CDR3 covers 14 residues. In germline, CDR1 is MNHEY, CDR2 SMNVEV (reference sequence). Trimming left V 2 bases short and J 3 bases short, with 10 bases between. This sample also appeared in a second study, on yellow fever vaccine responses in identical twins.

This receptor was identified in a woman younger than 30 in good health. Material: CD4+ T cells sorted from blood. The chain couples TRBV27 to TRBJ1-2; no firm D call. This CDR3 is CASSLRERDYGYTF. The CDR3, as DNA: TGTGCCAGCAGTTTAAGGGAAAGGGACTATGGCTACACCTTC.